This note documents a single T cell receptor (beta chain) sequence. The table lists this clonotype with a count of one. Its specific antigen is unknown. Base qualities are not recorded, but no much larger clone differs from it by a single base. A solitary read yields weak support. The data were obtained in a study of CD8 T cells in Susac syndrome (dated by TCRdb to between 2017 and 2020). For the study in its entirety: The study used repertoire sequencing to test whether antigen drove CD8+ T cell activation and differentiation in Susac syndrome. The study compared CD8+ T cell repertoire clonality among roughly eleven healthy donors, around 14 Susac syndrome patients and around 16 multiple sclerosis patients.

From the germline V gene (reference sequence), CDR1 is DFQATT and CDR2 is SNEGSKA. Trimming at the junction amounts to 3 bases on V and 0 bases on J, and the germline ends lie 1 base apart. Including the terminal cysteine and phenylalanine, the CDR3 comprises 11 residues. Only the CDR3 portion is preserved as DNA: 33 bases, with reading frame beginning at the first base. RNA was extracted using the RNeasy kit, and about 0.5 to 1 ug of the RNA was reverse transcribed with random hexamers. The immunoSEQ multiplex PCR assay, covering 54 Vbeta and 13 Jbeta segments, was used to amplify TCR beta CDR3 regions. Bias from PCR amplification was corrected by using a synthetic template baseline for primer optimization and for computational correction. The authors' analysis ran thus. Only productive sequences were kept, with reads annotated to V, D and J genes according to IMGT and analyzed in immunoSEQ Analyzer. To calculate clonality, Shannon entropy was normalized by log2 of the number of productive unique sequences and then subtracted from one. For each patient and control, public and private clones were evaluated among the 100 most prevalent clones. Clones were defined as Susac-specific if absent from the healthy and MS cohorts, from approximately 1,100 published viral clones and from other ImmuneACCESS disease sequences. TCRdb reworked the public reads: Q25 trimming with fastp, MiXCR clone assembly, productive beta chains retained. Every entry covers one CDR3 protein and lists the most common genes and DNA from its rows. TCRdb, not the authors, supplied the V and J calls. This sample gives roughly 300,000 distinct CDR3 sequences in total; about 88% of them show up just once. The ten biggest clones cover over 0.095% of the sample.

Paper-wide results and their limitations: The number of individuals in the TCR sequencing and HLA analysis was acknowledged as relatively small.

Peripheral blood CD8+ and CD4+ T cells from healthy donors, Susac syndrome patients and multiple sclerosis patients were profiled by high-throughput TCR beta sequencing. Multiple sclerosis controls were treatment-naive patients with stable or active relapsing-remitting disease fulfilling revised McDonald criteria. Bulk CD8+ and CD4+ T cells were purified magnetically by negative isolation, whereas CD8+ TEMRA cells were enriched by FACS. Blood was collected in EDTA tubes and processed within 24 hours, with PBMCs isolated through density gradient centrifugation. PBMCs intended for TCR sequencing were frozen in liquid nitrogen and were later thawed in a 37 degrees C water bath. Purity of sorted or isolated CD4+, CD8+ and CD8+ TEMRA cells was at least 90%.

The source material was CD8+ T cells from PBMCs. This clonotype was obtained from a human donor with multiple sclerosis. The rearrangement joined TRBV20-1 to TRBJ2-3; the D gene assignment is ambiguous. The DNA sequence follows: TGCAGTGCTAGTAGCACAGATACGCAGTATTTT. This gives the protein CSASSTDTQYF.